These T cell receptor beta chains were read from a single sample in a study of tumor and adjacent non-tumor tissue in lung cancer. Each CDR3 protein gets one entry after TCRdb re-called the multiplex PCR reads with MiXCR. The data show some 80,000 distinct CDR3 sequences, with approximately 82% seen just once and around 38% held by the top ten. What was sequenced was distant non-tumor lung tissue. Source of these receptors: a man between 65 and 79 years old with non-small cell lung cancer. Each CDR3 is given without its conserved first and last residue. The listing skips clone size in some rows; elsewhere it reads once, few, many or a size class.

V | size | CDR3
TRBV12-3/TRBV12-4 | . | ANTLGHGYT
TRBV30 | . | AWSTGTGAASEKLF
TRBV10-2 | once | ASGSPGPSSHEQF
TRBV6-6 | many | ASSYSMGSSSYNEQF
TRBV29-1 | . | SAKPYPHTCQETQY
TRBV6-1 | . | ASSGTRELNEQL
TRBV11-2 | . | ASSLGRGPDTQY
TRBV6-1 | few | ASRYRDMEYDEQF
TRBV6-5 | . | AGSYLRGGGINYGYT
TRBV6-1 | . | ASALGTGRSSPLH
TRBV4-3 | once | ASSQDLGDRKAF
TRBV6-2/TRBV6-3 | once | ASSPFEFSGSSYEQY
TRBV29-1 | once | SVDSGFLAY
TRBV7-8 | many | ASSLARKGLGAF
TRBV11-2 | once | ANSTTGGTYGYT
TRBV10-2 | once | ASRGGSVNEQY
TRBV28 | . | ANSRETNQPQH
TRBV9 | . | VSSVGQGNSLLH